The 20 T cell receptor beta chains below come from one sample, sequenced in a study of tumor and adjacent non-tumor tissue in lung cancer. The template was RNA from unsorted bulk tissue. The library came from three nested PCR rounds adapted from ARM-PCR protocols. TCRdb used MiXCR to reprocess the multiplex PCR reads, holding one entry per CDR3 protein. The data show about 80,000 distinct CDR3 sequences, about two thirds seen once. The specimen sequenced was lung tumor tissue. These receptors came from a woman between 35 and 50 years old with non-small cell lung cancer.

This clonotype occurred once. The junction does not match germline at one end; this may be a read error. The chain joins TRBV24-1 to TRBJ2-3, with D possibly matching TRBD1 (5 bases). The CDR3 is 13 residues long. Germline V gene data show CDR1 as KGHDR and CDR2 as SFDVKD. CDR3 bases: TGTGTCGCCAGTGATTCCACGACAGATACACAGTATTTT. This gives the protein CVASDSTTDTQYF.

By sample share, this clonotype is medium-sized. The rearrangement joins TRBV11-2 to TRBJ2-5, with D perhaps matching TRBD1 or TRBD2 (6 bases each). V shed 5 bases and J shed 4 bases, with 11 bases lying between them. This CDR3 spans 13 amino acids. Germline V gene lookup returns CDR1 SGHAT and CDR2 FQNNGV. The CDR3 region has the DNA TGTGCCAGCAGCCCGGGGGCGCGAGAGACCCAGTACTTC. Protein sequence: CASSPGARETQYF. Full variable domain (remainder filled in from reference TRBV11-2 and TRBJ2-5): EAGVAQSPRYKIIEKRQSVAFWCNPISGHATLYWYQQILGQGPKLLIQFQNNGVVDDSQLPKDRFSAERLKGVDSTLKIQPAKLEDSAVYLCASSPGARETQYFGPGTRLLVL.

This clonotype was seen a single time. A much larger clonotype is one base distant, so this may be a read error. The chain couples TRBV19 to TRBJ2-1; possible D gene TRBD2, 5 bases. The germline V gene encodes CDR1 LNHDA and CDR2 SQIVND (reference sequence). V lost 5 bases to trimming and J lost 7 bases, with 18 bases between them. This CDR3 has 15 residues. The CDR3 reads CASSARGILGNEQFF. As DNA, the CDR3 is TGTGCCAGTAGTGCAAGAGGGATACTGGGAAATGAGCAGTTCTTC.

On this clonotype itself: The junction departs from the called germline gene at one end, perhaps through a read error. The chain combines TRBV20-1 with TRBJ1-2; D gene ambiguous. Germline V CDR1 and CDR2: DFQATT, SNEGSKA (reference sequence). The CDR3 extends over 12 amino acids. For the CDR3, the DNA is TGCAGTGCTAGTGGGGAGGTAGGTGGCTACGCCTTC. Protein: CSASGEVGGYAF.

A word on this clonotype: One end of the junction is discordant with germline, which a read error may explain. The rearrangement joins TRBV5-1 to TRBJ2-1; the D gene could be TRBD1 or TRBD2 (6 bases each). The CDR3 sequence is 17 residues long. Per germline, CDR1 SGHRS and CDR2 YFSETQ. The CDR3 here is CVSNLWGARGSYNEQFF. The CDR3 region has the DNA TGCGTCAGCAACTTGTGGGGGGCCAGGGGCTCCTACAATGAGCAGTTCTTC.

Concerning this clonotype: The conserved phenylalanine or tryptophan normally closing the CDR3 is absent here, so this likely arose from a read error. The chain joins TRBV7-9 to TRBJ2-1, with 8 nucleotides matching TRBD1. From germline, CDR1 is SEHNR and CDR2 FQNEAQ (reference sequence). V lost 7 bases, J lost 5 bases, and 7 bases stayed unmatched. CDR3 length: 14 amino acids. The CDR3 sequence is CASKGQGADNEQFL. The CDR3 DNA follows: TGTGCCAGCAAGGGGCAGGGGGCCGACAATGAGCAGTTCCTC.

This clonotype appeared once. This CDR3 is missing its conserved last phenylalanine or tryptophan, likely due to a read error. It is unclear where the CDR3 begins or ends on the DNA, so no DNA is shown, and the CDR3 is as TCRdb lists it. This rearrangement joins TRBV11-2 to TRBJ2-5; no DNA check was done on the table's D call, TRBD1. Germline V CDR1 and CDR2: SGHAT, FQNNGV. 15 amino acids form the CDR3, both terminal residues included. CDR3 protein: CASSLFAGIQETRYY.

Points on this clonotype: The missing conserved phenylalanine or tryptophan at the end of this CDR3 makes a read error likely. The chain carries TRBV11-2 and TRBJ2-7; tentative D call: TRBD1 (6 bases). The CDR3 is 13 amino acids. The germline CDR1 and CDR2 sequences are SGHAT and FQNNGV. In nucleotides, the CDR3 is TGTGTCAGCAGCACGAACAGGGATAGGGAGCAGTACTCC. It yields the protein CVSSTNRDREQYS.

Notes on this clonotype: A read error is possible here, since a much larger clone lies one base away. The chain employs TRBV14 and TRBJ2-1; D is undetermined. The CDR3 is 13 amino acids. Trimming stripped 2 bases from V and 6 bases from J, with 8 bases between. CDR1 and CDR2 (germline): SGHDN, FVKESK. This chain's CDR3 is CASSQRLPNEQFF. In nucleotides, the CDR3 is TGTGCCAGCAGCCAACGTCTACCCAATGAGCAGTTCTTC. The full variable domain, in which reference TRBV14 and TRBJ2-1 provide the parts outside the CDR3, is EAGVTQFPSHSVIEKGQTVTLRCDPISGHDNLYWYRRVMGKEIKFLLHFVKESKQDESGMPNNRFLAERTGGTYSTLKVQPAELEDSGVYFCASSQRLPNEQFFGPGTRLTVL.

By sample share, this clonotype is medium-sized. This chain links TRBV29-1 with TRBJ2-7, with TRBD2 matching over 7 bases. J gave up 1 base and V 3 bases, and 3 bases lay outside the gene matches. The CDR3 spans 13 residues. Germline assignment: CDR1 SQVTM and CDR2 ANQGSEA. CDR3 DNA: TGCAGCGTTGAGAATAGCGGGTCCTACGAGCAGTACTTC. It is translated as CSVENSGSYEQYF.

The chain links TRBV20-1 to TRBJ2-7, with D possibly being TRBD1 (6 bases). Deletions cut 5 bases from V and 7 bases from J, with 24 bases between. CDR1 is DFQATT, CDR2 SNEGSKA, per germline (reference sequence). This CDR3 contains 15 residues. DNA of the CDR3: TGCAGTGCTTATAAATTTAAGGGGGAGCCACGGGAGCAGTACTTC. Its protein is CSAYKFKGEPREQYF.

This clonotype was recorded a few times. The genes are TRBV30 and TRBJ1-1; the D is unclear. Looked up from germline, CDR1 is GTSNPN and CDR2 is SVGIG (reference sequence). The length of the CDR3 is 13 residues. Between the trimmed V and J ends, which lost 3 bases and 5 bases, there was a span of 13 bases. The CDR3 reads CAWSPTRGTEAFF. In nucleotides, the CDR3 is TGTGCCTGGAGCCCCACTCGGGGAACTGAAGCTTTCTTT. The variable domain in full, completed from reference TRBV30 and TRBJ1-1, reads SQTIHQWPATLVQPVGSPLSLECTVEGTSNPNLYWYRQAAGRGLQLLFYSVGIGQISSEVPQNLSASRPQDRQFILSSKKLLLSDSGFYLCAWSPTRGTEAFFGQGTRLTVV.

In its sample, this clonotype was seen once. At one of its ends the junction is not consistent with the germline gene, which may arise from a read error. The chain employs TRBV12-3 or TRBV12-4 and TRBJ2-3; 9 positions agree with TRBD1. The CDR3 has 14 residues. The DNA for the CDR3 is TGTGTCAGCAGGAGGGACAGGGACGGAGATACGCAATATTTT. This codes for CVSRRDRDGDTQYF.

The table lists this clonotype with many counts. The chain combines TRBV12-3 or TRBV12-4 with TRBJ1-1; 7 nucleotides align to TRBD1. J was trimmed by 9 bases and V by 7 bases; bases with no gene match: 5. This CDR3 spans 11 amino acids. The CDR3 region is CASTLRGQAFF. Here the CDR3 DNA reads TGTGCCAGCACCCTTAGGGGGCAAGCTTTCTTT.

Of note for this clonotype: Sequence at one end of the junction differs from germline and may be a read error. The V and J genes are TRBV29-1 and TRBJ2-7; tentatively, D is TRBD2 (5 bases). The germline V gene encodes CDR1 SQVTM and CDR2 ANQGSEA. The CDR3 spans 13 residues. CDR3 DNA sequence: TGTAGCGTTGAGAATAGTGAGTCCTACGAGCAGTACTTC. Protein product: CSVENSESYEQYF.

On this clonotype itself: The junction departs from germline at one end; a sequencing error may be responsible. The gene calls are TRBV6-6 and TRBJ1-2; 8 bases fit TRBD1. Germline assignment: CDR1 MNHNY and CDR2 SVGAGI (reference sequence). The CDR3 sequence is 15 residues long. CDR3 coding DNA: TGTGCCAGTAGTTACAGGGGGGAAGTGCTCGGGGGCTACACCTTC. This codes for CASSYRGEVLGGYTF.

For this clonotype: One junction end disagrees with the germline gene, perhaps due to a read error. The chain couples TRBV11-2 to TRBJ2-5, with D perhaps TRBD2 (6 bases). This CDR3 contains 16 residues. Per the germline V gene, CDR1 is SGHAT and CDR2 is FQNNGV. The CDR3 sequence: CTSSIVGRRAQETRYF. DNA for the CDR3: TGTACCAGCAGCATAGTTGGGCGGAGGGCCCAAGAGACCCGGTACTTC.

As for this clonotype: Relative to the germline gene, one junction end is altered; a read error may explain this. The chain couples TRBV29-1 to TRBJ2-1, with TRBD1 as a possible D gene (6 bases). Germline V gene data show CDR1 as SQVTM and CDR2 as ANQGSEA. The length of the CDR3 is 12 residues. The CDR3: CSSIRDTNGQFF. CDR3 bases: TGCAGCTCCATCCGGGACACCAATGGGCAGTTCTTC.

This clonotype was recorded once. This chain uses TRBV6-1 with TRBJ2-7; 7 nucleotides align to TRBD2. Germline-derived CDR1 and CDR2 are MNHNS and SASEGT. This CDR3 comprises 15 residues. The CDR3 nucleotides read TGTATCAGCAGGGCCAGGCTAGCGGATTACTACGAGCAGTACTTC. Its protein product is CISRARLADYYEQYF.

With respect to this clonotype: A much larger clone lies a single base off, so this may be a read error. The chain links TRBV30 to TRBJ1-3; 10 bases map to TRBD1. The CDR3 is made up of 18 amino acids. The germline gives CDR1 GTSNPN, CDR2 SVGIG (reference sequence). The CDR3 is CVWNRDRGSSDSGNTIYF. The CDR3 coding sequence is TGTGTCTGGAACCGGGACAGGGGAAGCTCGGACTCTGGAAACACCATATATTTT.